A single sample is the source of the 27 T cell receptor beta chains below, sequenced in a study of blood T cell repertoires in COVID-19. Method: immunoSEQ multiplex PCR; TCRdb's copy keeps in-frame clones and lacks some. The table has 150,000 to 200,000 clones, about four fifths seen once. Sequenced sample: peripheral blood. Receptor source: a woman in her 70s with COVID-19, enrolled during active disease.

V gene TRBV27 combines with J gene TRBJ2-1; 7 positions agree with TRBD1. This CDR3 comprises 15 residues. Per germline, CDR1 MNHEY and CDR2 SMNVEV (reference sequence). J gave up 0 bases and V 5 bases, and 4 bases lay outside the gene matches. The CDR3 region has the DNA TGTGCCAGCAGTCTTTACAGGGGCTCCTACAATGAGCAGTTCTTC. It codes for CASSLYRGSYNEQFF.

The chain has TRBV28 and TRBJ2-7, with 10 bases lining up with TRBD2. J was trimmed by 2 bases and V by 6 bases; bases with no gene match: 7. This CDR3 region has 15 residues. CDR1 and CDR2 (germline): MDHEN, SYDVKM. As DNA, the CDR3 is TGTGCCAGCAGCCCACCGGGACTAGCGACCTACGAGCAGTACTTC. Protein sequence: CASSPPGLATYEQYF.

The genes are TRBV2 and TRBJ2-7, with TRBD2 matching over 11 bases. Germline values: CDR1 SNHLY, CDR2 FYNNEI. This CDR3 has 14 residues. Germline trimming cut 6 bases from V and 3 bases from J; bases unmatched to any gene: 4. The CDR3 DNA is TGTGCCAGCAGGATTAGCGGGAGGGTCTACGAGCAGTACTTC. It codes for CASRISGRVYEQYF. The full variable domain, rest sourced from reference TRBV2 and TRBJ2-7, is EPEVTQTPSHQVTQMGQEVILRCVPISNHLYFYWYRQILGQKVEFLVSFYNNEISEKSEIFDDQFSVERPDGSNFTLKIRSTKLEDSAMYFCASRISGRVYEQYFGPGTRLTVT.

This chain connects TRBV18 to TRBJ1-6; D unclear. Germline V gives CDR1 KGHSH, CDR2 LQKENI. V dropped 4 bases and J dropped 5 bases, with 15 bases sitting between them. This CDR3 region has 16 residues. For the CDR3, the DNA is TGTGCCAGCTCACTGAGCCGGGCCGGGGATAATTCACCCCTCCACTTT. Translating gives CASSLSRAGDNSPLHF.

V and J are TRBV7-3 and TRBJ2-3, with 8 bases identical to TRBD2. The V segment lost 5 bases and the J segment 2 bases; nucleotides outside the gene matches: 6. This CDR3 contains 15 residues. Germline V CDR1 and CDR2: SGHTA, FQGTGA. The CDR3 nucleotides are TGTGCCAGCAGCCCGGGGACTAGAAACACAGATACGCAGTATTTT. It translates to CASSPGTRNTDTQYF.

This chain uses TRBV18 with TRBJ1-5, with D uncertain. Deletions cut 1 base from V and 2 bases from J, with 12 bases between. Germline V gene sequence: CDR1 KGHSH, CDR2 LQKENI. The CDR3 runs 16 residues. CDR3 residues: CASSPQPGMGNQPQHF. In nucleotides, the CDR3 is TGTGCCAGCTCACCACAGCCGGGGATGGGCAATCAGCCCCAGCATTTT.

The chain employs TRBV18 and TRBJ1-2; D gene uncertain. Trimming stripped 1 base from V and 2 bases from J, with 8 bases between. The CDR3 is 14 amino acids. From germline, CDR1 is KGHSH and CDR2 LQKENI. CDR3 residues: CASSPLGGNYGYTF. In nucleotides, the CDR3 is TGTGCCAGCTCACCACTGGGAGGGAACTATGGCTACACCTTC.

This clone appeared once. The rearrangement uses TRBV7-8 and TRBJ2-1; D is ambiguous. This CDR3 comprises 13 residues. The V gene's germline CDR1 is SGHVS and CDR2 FQNEAQ. With 0 bases removed from V and 8 bases from J, the gap between germline ends came to 8 bases. The CDR3 loop is CASSLANIHEQFF. DNA for the CDR3: TGTGCCAGCAGCTTAGCTAATATTCATGAGCAGTTCTTC.

This clone was detected only a few times. The chain uses TRBV28 and TRBJ1-5; tentative D call: TRBD1 (5 bases). V was trimmed by 4 bases and J by 6 bases, leaving 16 bases between them. This CDR3 comprises 15 residues. Germline V gives CDR1 MDHEN, CDR2 SYDVKM. Here the CDR3 reads CASSSRRERGQPQHF. DNA of the CDR3: TGTGCCAGCAGTTCTCGCAGGGAGCGGGGTCAGCCCCAGCATTTT.

This chain connects TRBV19 to TRBJ1-5; D gene uncertain. The V end was cut by 3 bases, the J end by 4 bases, with 7 bases between. The CDR3 loop spans 13 amino acids. The V gene's germline CDR1 is LNHDA and CDR2 SQIVND (reference sequence). CDR3 region: CASSIERNQPQHF. The DNA of the CDR3 is TGTGCCAGTAGTATCGAGAGGAATCAGCCCCAGCATTTT. The complete variable domain, with remaining parts taken from reference TRBV19 and TRBJ1-5, reads DGGITQSPKYLFRKEGQNVTLSCEQNLNHDAMYWYRQDPGQGLRLIYYSQIVNDFQKGDIAEGYSVSREKKESFPLTVTSAQKNPTAFYLCASSIERNQPQHFGDGTRLSIL.

This chain uses TRBV7-7 with TRBJ2-3; 8 nucleotides agree with TRBD1. V lost 5 bases and J lost 2; bases outside the gene matches: 6. Germline loops: CDR1 SSHAT, CDR2 FNYEAQ (reference sequence). This CDR3 contains 15 residues. The CDR3 DNA sequence: TGTGCCAGCAGCGACACAGGGGGGACCACAGATACGCAGTATTTT. It codes for CASSDTGGTTDTQYF.

This clone showed up just a few times. The V gene is TRBV2, the J gene TRBJ2-2, with D unclear. Germline values: CDR1 SNHLY, CDR2 FYNNEI. V was pared by 6 bases and J by 5 bases, with 7 bases between. This CDR3 region has 12 residues. CDR3 residues: CASSLETGELFF. The DNA of the CDR3 is TGTGCCAGCAGCCTAGAGACCGGGGAGCTGTTTTTT.

This chain connects TRBV3-1 (or the pseudogene TRBV3-2) to TRBJ2-2; possible D gene TRBD2, 6 bases. Germline V lookup: CDR1 LGHDT, CDR2 YNNKEL (reference sequence). The CDR3 covers 14 residues. The V end was cut by 0 bases, the J end by 5 bases, with 7 bases between. The DNA of the CDR3 is TGTGCCAGCAGCCAAGAGGGAGGTACCGGGGAGCTGTTTTTT. Its translation is CASSQEGGTGELFF.

The rearrangement uses TRBV28 and TRBJ2-7, with D perhaps matching TRBD1 (6 bases). The CDR3 is made up of 13 amino acids. V was shortened by 11 bases and J by 4 bases, with 18 bases between the two germline ends. Germline V gene data show CDR1 as MDHEN and CDR2 as SYDVKM. CDR3 coding DNA: TGTGCCTCCAGGGGACACTCCTTGTACGAGCAGTACTTC. Amino acid sequence: CASRGHSLYEQYF.

The V and J genes are TRBV5-1 and TRBJ2-7; TRBD2 agrees at 12 bases. The germline CDR1 and CDR2 sequences are SGHRS and YFSETQ. This CDR3 is built from 15 residues. Trimming cost V 2 bases and J 5 bases; bases outside gene matches: 5. The CDR3 coding sequence is TGCGCCAGCAGCTTACTAGCGGGAGGTTCCCACGAGCAGTACTTC. Protein: CASSLLAGGSHEQYF.

The genes are TRBV19 and TRBJ2-2; D is perhaps TRBD1 (5 bases). The V gene lost 1 base and the J gene lost 7 bases, with 10 bases spanning the gap. Germline CDR1 and CDR2: LNHDA and SQIVND (reference sequence). The CDR3 runs to 14 residues. The CDR3 bases are TGTGCCAGTAGTATAGCAGGGTGGATCGGGGAGCTGTTTTTT. Residues: CASSIAGWIGELFF.

The CDR3 reads CASSPRLESSGANVLTF. The CDR3 DNA reads as TGTGCCAGCTCACCACGGCTTGAAAGCTCTGGGGCCAACGTCCTGACTTTC. The chain uses TRBV18 and TRBJ2-6; no firm D call. This CDR3 contains 17 residues. Germline loops: CDR1 KGHSH, CDR2 LQKENI. V lost 1 base and J lost 0, with 10 bases in between.

This chain joins TRBV9 and TRBJ2-5; TRBD2 matches 8 bases. Trimming removed 3 bases from V and 1 base from J; junction bases left unmatched: 8. The CDR3 length is 16 residues. The germline V gene encodes CDR1 SGDLS and CDR2 YYNGEE. CDR3 bases: TGTGCCAGCAGCGGACGCGGGGGGCGCAGCCAAGAGACCCAGTACTTC. Amino acids: CASSGRGGRSQETQYF.

This clone occurred a few times. The sample contains more than one DNA sequence encoding this CDR3. The J gene is TRBJ2-3, the V gene TRBV5-1, with D perhaps matching TRBD2 (6 bases). The ends were cut back, 3 bases at V and 2 bases at J, with 16 bases in the middle. CDR3 length: 16 residues. Germline V gene lookup returns CDR1 SGHRS and CDR2 YFSETQ. The CDR3 loop reads CASSSPPGLTTDTQYF. DNA of the CDR3: TGCGCCAGCAGCTCACCCCCGGGACTCACCACAGATACGCAGTATTTT. Using reference TRBV5-1 and TRBJ2-3 for the parts outside the CDR3, the full variable domain is KAGVTQTPRYLIKTRGQQVTLSCSPISGHRSVSWYQQTPGQGLQFLFEYFSETQRNKGNFPGRFSGRQFSNSRSEMNVSTLELGDSALYLCASSSPPGLTTDTQYFGPGTRLTVL.

The rearrangement joins TRBV28 to TRBJ1-2, with D hard to call. Germline assignment: CDR1 MDHEN and CDR2 SYDVKM. Trimming stripped 7 bases from V and 3 bases from J, with 12 bases between. This CDR3 region has 13 residues. CDR3 loop: CASTTQAHYGYTF. The CDR3 DNA is TGTGCCAGCACCACTCAGGCGCACTATGGCTACACCTTC.

This clone has only a few counts. V and J are TRBV5-6 and TRBJ1-6, with 7 bases fitting TRBD1. Germline trimming cut 0 bases from V and 4 bases from J; bases unmatched to any gene: 4. Germline assignment: CDR1 SGHDT and CDR2 YYEEEE. CDR3 size: 16 residues. The CDR3 sequence is CASSLVGGQYNSPLHF. CDR3 DNA sequence: TGTGCCAGCAGCTTGGTAGGGGGACAGTATAATTCACCCCTCCACTTT.

This sequence joins TRBV6-5 and TRBJ1-1, with TRBD1 matching 8 bases. From germline, CDR1 is MNHEY and CDR2 SVGAGI. The CDR3 is 15 amino acids. The V gene end was trimmed by 6 bases and the J gene end by 4 bases; junction bases not matched to a gene: 10. Written as DNA, the CDR3 is TGTGCCAGCAGATGGGAACCGACAGGGGTCACTGAAGCTTTCTTT. Residues: CASRWEPTGVTEAFF.

The chain links TRBV7-3 to TRBJ2-5, with a possible D match to TRBD2 (7 bases). Looked up from germline, CDR1 is SGHTA and CDR2 is FQGTGA. V dropped 5 bases and J dropped 5 bases, with 12 bases sitting between them. The CDR3 runs 13 residues. CDR3 loop: CASSGGGHETQYF. The DNA for the CDR3 is TGTGCCAGCAGCGGCGGGGGCCACGAGACCCAGTACTTC.

V usage is TRBV28 and J usage is TRBJ1-2; D unresolved. Germline V gives CDR1 MDHEN, CDR2 SYDVKM. The V end lost 5 bases, the J end lost 1 base, and 14 bases lay between the germline ends. The length of the CDR3 is 15 residues. The CDR3 sequence is CASSLPQFFNYGYTF. CDR3 coding DNA: TGTGCCAGCAGTCTACCACAGTTTTTTAACTATGGCTACACCTTC.

The V and J genes are TRBV6-1 and TRBJ2-3; D is possibly TRBD1 (6 bases). The CDR3 length is 17 residues. Between the trimmed V and J ends, which lost 4 bases and 2 bases, there was a span of 19 bases. CDR1 MNHNS and CDR2 SASEGT come from the germline V gene. The CDR3 here is CASSGKGHLELTDTQYF. CDR3 coding DNA: TGTGCCAGCAGTGGGAAGGGACACTTGGAACTCACAGATACGCAGTATTTT.

V usage is TRBV9 and J usage is TRBJ1-1; D call uncertain. There are 14 residues in the CDR3. Germline V CDR1 and CDR2: SGDLS, YYNGEE. Deletions cut 3 bases from V and 4 bases from J, with 13 bases between. CDR3 nucleotide sequence: TGTGCCAGCAGCGATAACCCGACGGGCACTGAAGCTTTCTTT. Translating it yields CASSDNPTGTEAFF.

The chain is built from TRBV3-1 (or the pseudogene TRBV3-2) and TRBJ2-3, with D possibly being TRBD2 (6 bases). V shed 2 bases and J shed 4 bases, with 25 bases lying between them. This CDR3 is 19 amino acids long. Germline CDR1 and CDR2: LGHDT and YNNKEL (reference sequence). Here the CDR3 reads CASSQRTRRDRKEADTQYF. The CDR3 DNA reads as TGTGCCAGCAGCCAAAGGACCCGGAGGGACCGTAAAGAGGCAGATACGCAGTATTTT.